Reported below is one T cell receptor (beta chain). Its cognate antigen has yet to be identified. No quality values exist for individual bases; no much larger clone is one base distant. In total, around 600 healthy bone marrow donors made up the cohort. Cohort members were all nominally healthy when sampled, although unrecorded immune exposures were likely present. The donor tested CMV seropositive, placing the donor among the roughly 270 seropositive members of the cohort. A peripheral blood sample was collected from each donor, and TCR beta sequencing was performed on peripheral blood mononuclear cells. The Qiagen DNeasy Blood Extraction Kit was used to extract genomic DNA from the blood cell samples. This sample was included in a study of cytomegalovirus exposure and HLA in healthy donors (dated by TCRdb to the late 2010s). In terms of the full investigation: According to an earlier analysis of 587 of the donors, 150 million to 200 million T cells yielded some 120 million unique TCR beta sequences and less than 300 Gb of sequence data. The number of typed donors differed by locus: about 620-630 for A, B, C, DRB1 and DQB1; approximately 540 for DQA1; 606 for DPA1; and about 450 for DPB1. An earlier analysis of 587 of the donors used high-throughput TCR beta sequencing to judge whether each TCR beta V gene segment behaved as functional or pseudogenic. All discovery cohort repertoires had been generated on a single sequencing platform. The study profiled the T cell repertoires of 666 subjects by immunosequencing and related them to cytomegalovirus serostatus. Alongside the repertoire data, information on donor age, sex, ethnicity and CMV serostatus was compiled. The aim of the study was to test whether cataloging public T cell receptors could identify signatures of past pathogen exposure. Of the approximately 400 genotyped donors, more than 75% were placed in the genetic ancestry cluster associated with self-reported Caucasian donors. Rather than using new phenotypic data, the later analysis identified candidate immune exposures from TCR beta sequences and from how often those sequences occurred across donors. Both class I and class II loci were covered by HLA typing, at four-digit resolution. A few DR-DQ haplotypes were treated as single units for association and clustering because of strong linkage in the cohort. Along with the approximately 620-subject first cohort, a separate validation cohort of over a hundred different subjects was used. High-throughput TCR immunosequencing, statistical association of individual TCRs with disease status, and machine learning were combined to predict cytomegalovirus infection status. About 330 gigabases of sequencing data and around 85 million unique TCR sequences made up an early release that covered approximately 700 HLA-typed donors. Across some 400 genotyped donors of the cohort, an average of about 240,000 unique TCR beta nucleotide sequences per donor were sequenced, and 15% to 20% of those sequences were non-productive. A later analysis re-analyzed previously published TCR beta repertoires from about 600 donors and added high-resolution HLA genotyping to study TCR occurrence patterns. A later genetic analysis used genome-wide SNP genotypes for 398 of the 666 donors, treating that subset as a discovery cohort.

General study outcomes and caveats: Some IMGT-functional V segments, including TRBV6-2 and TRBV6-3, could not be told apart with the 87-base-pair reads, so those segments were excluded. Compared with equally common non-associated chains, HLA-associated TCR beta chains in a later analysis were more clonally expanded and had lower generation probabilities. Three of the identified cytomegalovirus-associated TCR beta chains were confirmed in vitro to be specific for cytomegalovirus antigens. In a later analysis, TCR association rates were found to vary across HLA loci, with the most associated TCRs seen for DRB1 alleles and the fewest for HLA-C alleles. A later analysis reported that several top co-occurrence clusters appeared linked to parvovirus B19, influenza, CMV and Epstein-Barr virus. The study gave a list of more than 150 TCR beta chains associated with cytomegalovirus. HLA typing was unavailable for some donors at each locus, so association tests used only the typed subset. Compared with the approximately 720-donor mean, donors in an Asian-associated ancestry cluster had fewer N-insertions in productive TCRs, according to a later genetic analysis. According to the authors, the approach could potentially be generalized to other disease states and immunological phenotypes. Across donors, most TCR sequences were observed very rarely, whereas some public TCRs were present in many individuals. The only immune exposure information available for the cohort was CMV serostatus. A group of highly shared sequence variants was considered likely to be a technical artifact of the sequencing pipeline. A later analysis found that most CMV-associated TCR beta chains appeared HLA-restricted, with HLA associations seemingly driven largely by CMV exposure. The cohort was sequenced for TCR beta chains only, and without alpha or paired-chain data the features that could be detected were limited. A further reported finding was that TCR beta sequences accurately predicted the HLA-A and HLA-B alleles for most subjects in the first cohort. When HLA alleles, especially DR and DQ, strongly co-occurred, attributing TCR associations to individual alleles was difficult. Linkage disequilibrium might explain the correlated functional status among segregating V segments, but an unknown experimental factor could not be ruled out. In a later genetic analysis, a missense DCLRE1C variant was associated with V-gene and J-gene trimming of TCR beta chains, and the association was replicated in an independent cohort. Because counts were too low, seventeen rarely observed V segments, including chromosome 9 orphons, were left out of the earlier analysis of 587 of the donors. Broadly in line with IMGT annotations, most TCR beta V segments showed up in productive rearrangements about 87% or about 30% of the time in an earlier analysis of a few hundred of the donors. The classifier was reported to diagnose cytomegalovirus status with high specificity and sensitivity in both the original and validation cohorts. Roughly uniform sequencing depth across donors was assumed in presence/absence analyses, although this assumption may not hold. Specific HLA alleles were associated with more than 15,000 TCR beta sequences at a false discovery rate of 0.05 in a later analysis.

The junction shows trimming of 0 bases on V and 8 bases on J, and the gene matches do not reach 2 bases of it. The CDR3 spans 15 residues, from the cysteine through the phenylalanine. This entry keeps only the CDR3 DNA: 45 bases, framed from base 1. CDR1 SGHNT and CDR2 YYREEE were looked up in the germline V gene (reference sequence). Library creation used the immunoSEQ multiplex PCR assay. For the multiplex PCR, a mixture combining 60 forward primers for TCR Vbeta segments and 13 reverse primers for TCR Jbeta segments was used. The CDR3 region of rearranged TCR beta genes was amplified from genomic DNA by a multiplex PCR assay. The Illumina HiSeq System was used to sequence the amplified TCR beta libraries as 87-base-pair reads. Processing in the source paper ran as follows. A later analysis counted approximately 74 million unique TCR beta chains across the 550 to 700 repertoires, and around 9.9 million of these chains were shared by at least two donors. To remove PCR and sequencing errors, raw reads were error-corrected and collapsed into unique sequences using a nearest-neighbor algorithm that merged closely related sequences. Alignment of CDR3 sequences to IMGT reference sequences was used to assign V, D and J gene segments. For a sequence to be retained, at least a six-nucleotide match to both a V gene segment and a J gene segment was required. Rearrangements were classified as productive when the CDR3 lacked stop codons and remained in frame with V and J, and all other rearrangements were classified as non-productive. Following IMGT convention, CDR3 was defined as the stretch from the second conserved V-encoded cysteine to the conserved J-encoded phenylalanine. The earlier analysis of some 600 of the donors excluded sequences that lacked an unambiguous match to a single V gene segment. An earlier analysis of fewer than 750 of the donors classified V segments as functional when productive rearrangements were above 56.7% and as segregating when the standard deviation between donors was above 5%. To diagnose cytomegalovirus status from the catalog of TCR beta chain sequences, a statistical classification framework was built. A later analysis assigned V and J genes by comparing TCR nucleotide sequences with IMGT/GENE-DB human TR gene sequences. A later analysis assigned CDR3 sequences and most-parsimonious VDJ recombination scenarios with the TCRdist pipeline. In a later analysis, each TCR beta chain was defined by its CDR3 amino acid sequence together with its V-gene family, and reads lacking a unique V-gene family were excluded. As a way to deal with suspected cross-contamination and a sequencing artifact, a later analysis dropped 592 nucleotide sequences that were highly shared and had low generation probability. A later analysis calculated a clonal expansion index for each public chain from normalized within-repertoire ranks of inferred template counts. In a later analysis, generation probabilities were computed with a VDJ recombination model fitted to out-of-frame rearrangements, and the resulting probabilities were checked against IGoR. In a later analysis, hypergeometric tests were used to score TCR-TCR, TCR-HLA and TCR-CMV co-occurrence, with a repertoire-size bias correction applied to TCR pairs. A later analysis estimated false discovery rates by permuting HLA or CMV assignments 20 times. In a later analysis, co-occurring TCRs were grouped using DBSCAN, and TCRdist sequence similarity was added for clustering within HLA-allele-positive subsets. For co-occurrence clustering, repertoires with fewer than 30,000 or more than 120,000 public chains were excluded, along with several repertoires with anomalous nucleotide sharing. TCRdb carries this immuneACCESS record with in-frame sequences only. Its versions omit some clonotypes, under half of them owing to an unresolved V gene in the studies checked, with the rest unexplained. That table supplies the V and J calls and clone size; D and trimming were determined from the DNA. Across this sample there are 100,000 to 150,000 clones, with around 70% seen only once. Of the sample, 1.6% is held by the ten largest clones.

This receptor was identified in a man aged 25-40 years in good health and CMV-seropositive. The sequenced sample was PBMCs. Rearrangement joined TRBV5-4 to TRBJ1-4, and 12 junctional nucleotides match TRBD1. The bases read TGTGCCAGCAGCTTGGCGGGACAGGGGGCCGAAAAACTGTTTTTT. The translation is CASSLAGQGAEKLFF.